The clone carrying this T cell receptor beta chain has a handful of counts. Its antigen is unidentified. This record belongs to a study of molecular identifiers for immune sequencing clone quantification. On the study more broadly: The replicate experiment used RNA from 20,000 or 100,000 naive CD8 cells. This RNA was split into five aliquots, and four of them were sequenced. Study-level results: Same-barcode identical TCR molecules could make highly expanded clones look smaller than they are. Beyond 20 RNA copies, clones held over 99% of effector molecules, compared with under 1% in naive cells.

Germline trimming cut 0 bases from V and 4 bases from J; bases unmatched to any gene: 7. Germline V gene lookup returns CDR1 LNHNV and CDR2 YYDKDF (reference sequence). The CDR3 covers 16 residues. Sorted cells numbering 20,000 to 1,000,000, with 10%, 30% or 50% RNA, yielded the naive CD8 libraries. TCRdb used MiXCR to reprocess the PCR reads, holding one entry per CDR3 protein. The sample includes approximately 590,000 distinct CDR3 sequences, about 25% of them seen just once. The chain has TRBV15 and TRBJ2-7, with 9 bases that match TRBD2. The sample was naive CD8+ T cells from blood, with Jurkat cell RNA spiked in. Subset reported: FACS-sorted CD8+CD4-CCR7+CD45RA+ naive T cells. The TCR sequence derives from a human donor in good health. Some libraries in this study had Jurkat cell RNA spiked in. The CDR3 DNA is TGTGCCACCAGCAGAGAGGGACTAGCTCCTGGTTACGAGCAGTACTTC. It codes for CATSREGLAPGYEQYF.